The sequence of this TCR beta chain was determined in a study of OX40 agonist ivuxolimab in advanced cancers. Overall study: Mean age approximately 59 years, range about 23 to 80; roughly 82% male.

CDR1 is SGHNT, CDR2 YYREEE, per germline (reference sequence). The CDR3 totals 16 residues. The V and J ends lost 4 bases and 0 bases respectively, with 14 bases between them. Profiled with immunoSEQ multiplex PCR; TCRdb holds only in-frame clones, not every one. The table has 81,000 or so clones, approximately 90% seen once. As to this clone: Its antigen remains unidentified.

General study results and limits: In the expanded peripheral T cells, antigen specificity was never determined.

This clonotype was sampled from an adult with an advanced solid tumor such as melanoma, head and neck, liver or kidney cancer. V and J are TRBV5-4 and TRBJ1-3, with D maybe TRBD1 (5 bases). The material was CD4+ or CD8+ T cells sorted from blood, obtained in a trial of the OX40 agonist ivuxolimab. In DNA, the CDR3 is TGTGCCAGCAGCACCGACAGTTTTTCCTCTGGAAACACCATATATTTT. Translation gives CASSTDSFSSGNTIYF.